This is a list of T cell receptor beta chains from one sample in a study of blood T cell repertoires in COVID-19. Profiling relied on immunoSEQ multiplex PCR, and the TCRdb table lists in-frame clones only, not all of them. In the table there are roughly 120,000 clones, 75% to 90% of which are singletons. Sequenced input: peripheral blood. Receptor source: a human donor in a cohort sampled during active COVID-19. Each CDR3 is given with its conserved first and last residue. The order of the fields is V gene, D gene, clone size, J gene, CDR3 DNA, CDR3 protein. D genes are given only for firm matches. Clone size is stated in some rows and not others, as once, few, many or a class when expanded.

TRBV11-2	-	-	TRBJ2-2	TGTGCCAGCAGCTCCTCGATGAGCGGGCTTACCGGGGAGCTGTTTTTT	CASSSSMSGLTGELFF
TRBV7-2	-	-	TRBJ1-1	TGTGCCAGCAGCTTATCAGAACGCACTGAAGCTTTCTTT	CASSLSERTEAFF
TRBV24-1	TRBD1	-	TRBJ2-7	TGTGCCTCCTCCCGGGACAGGGGAAGGGGGTCCTACGAGCAGTACTTC	CASSRDRGRGSYEQYF
TRBV4-2	TRBD1	-	TRBJ1-4	TGTGCCAGCAGCCAAGGTGGACAGGGGAATGAAAAACTGTTTTTT	CASSQGGQGNEKLFF
TRBV7-9	-	-	TRBJ1-5	TGTGCCAGCAGCTCCCCGCTACAGCCCCAGCATTTT	CASSSPLQPQHF
TRBV6-1	-	-	TRBJ2-7	TGTGCCAGCAGTGACAGCTACGAGCAGTACTTC	CASSDSYEQYF
TRBV28	-	once	TRBJ1-1	TGTGCCAGCAGTTTATGGAGGCGGGGGGCGCCCACTGAAGCTTTCTTT	CASSLWRRGAPTEAFF
TRBV19	-	-	TRBJ1-5	TGTGCCAGTAACATTCCCTCCCCAGGGATGCCCCAGCATTTT	CASNIPSPGMPQHF
TRBV27	TRBD1	-	TRBJ1-6	TGTGCCAGCAGGGGACAGGCGGGGTCCTATTCACCCCTCCACTTT	CASRGQAGSYSPLHF
TRBV5-1	-	-	TRBJ1-6	TGCGCCAGCAGCTTGGTTCAGGGAGGGGATTCACCCCTCCACTTT	CASSLVQGGDSPLHF
TRBV5-1	TRBD1	-	TRBJ1-2	TGCGCCAGCAGCCCTATCGGACAGGCGCCTCTCTATGGCTACACCTTC	CASSPIGQAPLYGYTF
TRBV10-2	TRBD2	-	TRBJ2-3	TGCGCCAGCACCCGGCGGGGGGGCACAGATACGCAGTATTTT	CASTRRGGTDTQYF
TRBV30	-	once	TRBJ2-7	TGTGCCTGGAGTAAAGGGGTGTACGAGCAGTACTTC	CAWSKGVYEQYF
TRBV4-3	TRBD1	-	TRBJ2-7	TGCGCCAGCAGTCCGGCAACAGGGGCGACCTACGAGCAGTACTTC	CASSPATGATYEQYF
TRBV13	TRBD2	-	TRBJ2-3	TGTGCCAGCAGCTCCAAATCGGGACTAGCGGCGAACACAGATACGCAGTATTTT	CASSSKSGLAANTDTQYF
TRBV19	TRBD1	once	TRBJ1-1	TGTGCCAGTAGTATCGGACAGGGGGCGTTTTATGAAGCTTTCTTT	CASSIGQGAFYEAFF
TRBV2	-	-	TRBJ2-6	TGTGCCACCGCGAGCTCTGGGGCCAACGTCCTGACTTTC	CATASSGANVLTF
TRBV3-1/TRBV3-2	TRBD1	-	TRBJ1-2	TGTGCCAGCAGCCAAGAATACGGACAGGCCTATGGCTACACCTTC	CASSQEYGQAYGYTF
TRBV15	-	-	TRBJ2-3	TGTGCCACCTCGAGGCGCACAGATACGCAGTATTTT	CATSRRTDTQYF
TRBV30	TRBD1	-	TRBJ1-2	TGTGCCTGGAGTGTAGCGCCCCTACAGGGGTTTCGTCCAGCTATCTACACCTTC	CAWSVAPLQGFRPAIYTF
TRBV28	-	once	TRBJ2-2	TGTGCCAGCAGCTATAGTGGTCCCCGCGCCGGGGAGCTGTTTTTT	CASSYSGPRAGELFF
TRBV11-2	-	-	TRBJ1-2	TGTGCCAGCAGCTTTGGGGCAGGGATATATGGCTACACCTTC	CASSFGAGIYGYTF
TRBV28	-	-	TRBJ2-5	TGTGCCAGCAGCAAGCGAGGGACCCAGTACTTC	CASSKRGTQYF
TRBV29-1	-	-	TRBJ2-3	TGCAGCGTTGGGGGGGGGACACCGGATACGCAGTATTTT	CSVGGGTPDTQYF
TRBV6-6	TRBD1	-	TRBJ1-6	TGTGCCAGCACTCCAGGGGGCTCACCCCTCCACTTT	CASTPGGSPLHF
TRBV3-1/TRBV3-2	TRBD1	-	TRBJ1-2	TGTGCCAGCAGCCACCGGACAGGCGGCTACACCTTC	CASSHRTGGYTF
TRBV5-1	TRBD2	-	TRBJ2-1	TGCGCCACCCGGAATGGGCTAGCGGGGGCCGATGAGCAGTTCTTC	CATRNGLAGADEQFF
TRBV29-1	TRBD2	-	TRBJ2-1	TGCAGCGGTGTCCTAGCGGGGGCAGGTGAGCAGTTCTTC	CSGVLAGAGEQFF
TRBV5-4	-	-	TRBJ2-1	TGTGCCAGCAGCTTTCAGGGGAGCTCCTACAATGAGCAGTTCTTC	CASSFQGSSYNEQFF
TRBV25-1	TRBD1	-	TRBJ2-7	TGTGCCAGCAGTGAATATGGACAGGGGAACGAGCAGTACTTC	CASSEYGQGNEQYF
TRBV5-1	-	-	TRBJ2-7	TGCGCCAGCAGCTTTGGTGGGAGCGGCGAGCAGTACTTC	CASSFGGSGEQYF
TRBV20-1	-	-	TRBJ2-7	TGCAGTGCTAGAGCAGGGTTCGAGCAGTACTTC	CSARAGFEQYF
TRBV12-3/TRBV12-4	-	-	TRBJ1-1	TGTGCCAGCAGCCTGACAGGGAACACTGAAGCTTTCTTT	CASSLTGNTEAFF
TRBV5-5	-	-	TRBJ1-1	TGTGCCAGCAGCTTCAGGGGAGTAGGCACTGAAGCTTTCTTT	CASSFRGVGTEAFF
TRBV7-9	TRBD1	-	TRBJ1-5	TGTGCCAGCAGCTCAGACAGGGTAGGCCAGCCCCAGCATTTT	CASSSDRVGQPQHF